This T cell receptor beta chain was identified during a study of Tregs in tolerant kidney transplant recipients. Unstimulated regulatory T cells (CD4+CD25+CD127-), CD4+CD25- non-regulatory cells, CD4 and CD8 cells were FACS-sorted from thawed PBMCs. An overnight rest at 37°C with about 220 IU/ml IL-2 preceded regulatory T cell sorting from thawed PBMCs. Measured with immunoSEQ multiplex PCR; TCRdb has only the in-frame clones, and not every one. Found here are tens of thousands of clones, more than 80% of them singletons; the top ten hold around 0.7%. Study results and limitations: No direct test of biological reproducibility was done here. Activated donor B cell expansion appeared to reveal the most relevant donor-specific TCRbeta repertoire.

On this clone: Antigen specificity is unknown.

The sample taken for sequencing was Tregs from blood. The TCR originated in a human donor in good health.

The CDR3 DNA reads TGTGCCAGCAGCGCGGACAGGGTCCACCTAATCCGCACAGATACGCAGTATTTT. It encodes CASSADRVHLIRTDTQYF. The gene calls are TRBV7-9 and TRBJ2-3; 8 nucleotides agree with TRBD1. V dropped 5 bases and J dropped 1; count of bases not matched to a gene: 14. This CDR3 is 18 amino acids long. Germline lookup yields CDR1 SEHNR and CDR2 FQNEAQ (reference sequence).